Listed below are T cell receptor beta chains from one sample, sequenced in a study of shared clonotypes between healthy human individuals. The table came from immunoSEQ multiplex PCR; TCRdb's copy has only in-frame clones and leaves some out. The table lists over 1.4 million clones, approximately 96% of them singletons. Material for sequencing was naive CD4+ T cells sorted from blood. The origin of the receptors is a young man in good health. Both conserved end residues are part of each CDR3. A D gene is named only where the DNA matches it firmly. Some rows have no size entry. The others give once, few or many, or a class for an expanded clone.

v_gene	j_gene	d_gene	abundance	CDR3aa	CDR3nt
TRBV10-3	TRBJ2-2	TRBD2	-	CAIKPGLAGNTGELFF	TGTGCCATCAAGCCGGGACTAGCGGGTAACACCGGGGAGCTGTTTTTT
TRBV5-1	TRBJ2-7	-	once	CASSRELVGEQYF	TGCGCCAGCAGCCGGGAACTAGTAGGCGAGCAGTACTTC
TRBV5-6	TRBJ2-1	TRBD1	-	CASSDRGSYNEQFF	TGTGCCAGCAGTGACAGGGGGTCCTACAATGAGCAGTTCTTC
TRBV7-2	TRBJ1-4	-	-	CASSSAAGTAKLFF	TGTGCCAGCAGCTCCGCGGCGGGTACTGCAAAACTGTTTTTT
TRBV5-6	TRBJ1-1	-	once	CASSLSGYTEAFF	TGTGCCAGCAGCTTGTCAGGGTACACTGAAGCTTTCTTT
TRBV7-3	TRBJ2-1	TRBD2	-	CASSLKQGLAGWREQFF	TGTGCCAGCAGCCTGAAGCAGGGATTAGCGGGATGGCGTGAGCAGTTCTTC
TRBV7-9	TRBJ2-1	-	-	CASSLNVGGSQFF	TGTGCCAGCAGCTTAAATGTCGGGGGCTCGCAGTTCTTC
TRBV5-1	TRBJ2-2	-	-	CASSPWGADTGELFF	TGCGCCAGCAGCCCGTGGGGGGCAGACACCGGGGAGCTGTTTTTT
TRBV11-3	TRBJ2-1	-	-	CASSFGLTFKNEQFF	TGTGCCAGCAGCTTCGGACTAACTTTTAAGAATGAGCAGTTCTTC
TRBV29-1	TRBJ2-5	TRBD2	-	CSVESGGRSRETQYF	TGCAGCGTTGAATCGGGCGGGAGAAGTAGGGAGACCCAGTACTTC
TRBV28	TRBJ2-1	-	-	CASSQPTSLLGDEQFF	TGTGCCAGCAGTCAACCAACTAGCCTACTTGGAGATGAGCAGTTCTTC
TRBV5-5	TRBJ1-4	-	-	CASSLGRTNEKLFF	TGTGCCAGCAGCTTAGGGCGAACTAATGAAAAACTGTTTTTT
TRBV7-2	TRBJ2-2	-	-	CASEDLHRTGELFF	TGTGCCAGCGAGGACCTCCACAGGACCGGGGAGCTGTTTTTT
TRBV18	TRBJ2-2	TRBD2	-	CASSPRAGVGTGELFF	TGTGCCAGCTCACCACGAGCGGGAGTCGGCACCGGGGAGCTGTTTTTT
TRBV5-1	TRBJ1-1	-	-	CASSLLQRNTEAFF	TGCGCCAGCAGCTTGTTACAGAGAAACACTGAAGCTTTCTTT
TRBV7-3	TRBJ2-1	-	-	CASSFFQPGSGEQFF	TGTGCCAGCAGCTTTTTCCAACCGGGATCCGGTGAGCAGTTCTTC
TRBV2	TRBJ2-2	-	-	CASSETRLPTGELFF	TGTGCCAGCAGTGAAACCAGGTTGCCCACCGGGGAGCTGTTTTTT
TRBV29-1	TRBJ1-2	-	-	CSVEKYGYTF	TGCAGCGTGGAGAAGTATGGCTACACCTTC
TRBV19	TRBJ2-3	TRBD2	-	CASSPLAASTDTQYF	TGTGCCAGTAGCCCGCTAGCGGCTAGCACAGATACGCAGTATTTT
TRBV2	TRBJ2-1	-	-	CASSFGMYNEQFF	TGTGCCAGCAGCTTCGGGATGTACAATGAGCAGTTCTTC
TRBV25-1	TRBJ2-1	TRBD1	-	CASSDQGAPSYNEQFF	TGTGCCAGCAGTGATCAGGGGGCACCCTCCTACAATGAGCAGTTCTTC
TRBV18	TRBJ2-3	TRBD2	few	CASSPLAGDTDTQYF	TGTGCCAGCTCACCTCTAGCGGGAGACACAGATACGCAGTATTTT
TRBV10-3	TRBJ2-7	TRBD2	-	CAIRSGNSDEQYF	TGTGCCATCAGGAGCGGGAACTCCGACGAGCAGTACTTC
TRBV15	TRBJ2-4	-	once	CATSSGGAGIQYF	TGTGCCACCAGCAGTGGTGGGGCCGGCATTCAGTACTTC
TRBV5-1	TRBJ1-2	-	-	CASSLVPGQIYGYTF	TGCGCCAGCAGCTTGGTCCCGGGACAAATCTATGGCTACACCTTC
TRBV6-5	TRBJ2-7	TRBD1	-	CASSYVDQGDEQYF	TGTGCCAGCAGTTACGTCGACCAGGGGGACGAGCAGTACTTC
TRBV7-2	TRBJ1-2	-	once	CASSTQQGYDGYTF	TGTGCCAGCAGCACGCAACAGGGATACGATGGCTACACCTTC
TRBV7-8	TRBJ2-3	TRBD1	-	CASSPRQGSDTQYF	TGTGCCAGCAGCCCGCGACAGGGGTCCGATACGCAGTATTTT
TRBV19	TRBJ1-5	TRBD1	-	CASTPRDRGPYQPQHF	TGTGCCAGTACCCCGAGGGACAGGGGGCCGTATCAGCCCCAGCATTTT
TRBV29-1	TRBJ2-5	-	-	CSFLASGQETQYF	TGCAGCTTTCTTGCAAGCGGACAAGAGACCCAGTACTTC
TRBV11-3	TRBJ2-2	TRBD2	-	CASSSGGAGANTGELFF	TGTGCCAGCAGCTCCGGGGGGGCGGGAGCAAACACCGGGGAGCTGTTTTTT
TRBV10-3	TRBJ2-3	-	-	CAINDATDTQYF	TGTGCCATCAACGACGCCACAGATACGCAGTATTTT
TRBV18	TRBJ2-1	TRBD1	-	CASSRDRGEDEQFF	TGTGCCAGCTCACGGGACAGGGGGGAAGATGAGCAGTTCTTC
TRBV6-5	TRBJ1-1	TRBD1	-	CASRQGFQAFF	TGTGCCAGCCGACAGGGCTTCCAAGCTTTCTTT
TRBV5-1	TRBJ2-3	-	-	CASSLGQPTDTQYF	TGCGCCAGCAGCTTGGGGCAGCCCACAGATACGCAGTATTTT
TRBV29-1	TRBJ1-1	-	-	CSFWDPWGAFF	TGCAGCTTTTGGGACCCCTGGGGAGCTTTCTTT
TRBV10-1	TRBJ2-5	TRBD2	-	CASSELTSGRRETQYF	TGCGCCAGCAGTGAGTTAACTAGCGGGAGACGAGAGACCCAGTACTTC
TRBV29-1	TRBJ1-1	TRBD1	-	CSVYRGGDTEAFF	TGCAGCGTCTACAGGGGTGGAGATACTGAAGCTTTCTTT
TRBV10-3	TRBJ2-5	TRBD1	-	CAIRQGAIETQYF	TGTGCCATCCGACAGGGGGCGATCGAGACCCAGTACTTC
TRBV25-1	TRBJ2-1	TRBD1	-	CASSEWGQGRNEQFF	TGTGCCAGCAGTGAATGGGGACAGGGGAGAAATGAGCAGTTCTTC
TRBV5-8	TRBJ2-1	TRBD2	-	CASSSAGLAGGKGYNEQFF	TGTGCCAGCAGCTCCGCCGGACTAGCGGGAGGAAAAGGGTACAATGAGCAGTTCTTC
TRBV5-5	TRBJ2-1	-	-	CASSFGLPDYNEQFF	TGTGCCAGCAGCTTTGGGCTACCGGACTACAATGAGCAGTTCTTC
TRBV2	TRBJ2-1	-	once	CASRLGSDEQFF	TGTGCCAGCAGGTTGGGGAGTGATGAGCAGTTCTTC
TRBV7-9	TRBJ2-3	-	-	CASSLGSGNTQYF	TGTGCCAGCAGCTTAGGGTCTGGGAATACGCAGTATTTT
TRBV5-4	TRBJ2-3	-	-	CASSWDTTDTQYF	TGTGCCAGCAGCTGGGACACTACAGATACGCAGTATTTT
TRBV5-6	TRBJ2-5	TRBD2	-	CASSLDRLAYNQETQYF	TGTGCCAGCAGCTTGGACAGACTAGCGTACAATCAAGAGACCCAGTACTTC
TRBV19	TRBJ2-2	-	-	CASSIQLNTGELFF	TGTGCCAGTAGTATACAGCTAAATACCGGGGAGCTGTTTTTT
TRBV7-9	TRBJ2-7	TRBD2	once	CASSRAVGLAGPRGEQYF	TGTGCCAGCAGCCGGGCGGTTGGACTAGCAGGCCCTCGGGGGGAGCAGTACTTC
TRBV15	TRBJ2-1	-	once	CATSVSGSYYRVEQFF	TGTGCCACCAGCGTCTCCGGGTCGTACTATCGCGTAGAGCAGTTCTTC
TRBV7-9	TRBJ2-1	TRBD2	-	CASSRLAGGLNRNEQFF	TGTGCCAGCAGCCGGCTAGCGGGAGGGTTAAATCGAAATGAGCAGTTCTTC
TRBV7-8	TRBJ1-1	TRBD1	-	CASSFESTGGTEAFF	TGTGCCAGCAGCTTCGAATCGACAGGGGGCACTGAAGCTTTCTTT
TRBV9	TRBJ1-4	TRBD1	-	CASSLTGTGHEKLFF	TGTGCCAGCAGCTTGACCGGGACAGGGCATGAAAAACTGTTTTTT
TRBV5-6	TRBJ1-4	-	-	CASIKNGEKLFF	TGTGCCAGCATAAAAAACGGGGAAAAACTGTTTTTT
TRBV10-1	TRBJ2-3	-	-	CASSDSRGLNTDTQYF	TGCGCCAGCAGTGATTCACGCGGGCTTAACACAGATACGCAGTATTTT
TRBV7-9	TRBJ1-3	-	-	CASSLFWEQANSGNTIYF	TGTGCCAGCAGCTTATTCTGGGAACAGGCAAACTCTGGAAACACCATATATTTT
TRBV7-3	TRBJ2-3	-	-	CASGSATDTQYF	TGTGCCAGCGGTAGCGCCACAGATACGCAGTATTTT
TRBV5-8	TRBJ1-3	-	-	CASSLGGTGNTIYF	TGTGCCAGCAGCTTGGGAGGTACTGGAAACACCATATATTTT